This TCR beta chain was identified in a study of beta chain features in type 1 diabetes. Study observations and caveats: Type 1 diabetes patients showed a moderate but significant shortening of TCRB CDR3s in all four CD4+ subsets.

The authors reverse transcribed all of the isolated RNA, so sequencing captured expressed TCRB transcripts. The method was immunoSEQ multiplex PCR; TCRdb's version includes in-frame clones alone and lacks a portion of them. The sample holds around 300,000 clones; 14% are singletons and the top ten take more than 6.5%. Details on this clone: Its antigen is not known.

This receptor was obtained from a young man in good health. Material: central memory CD4+ T cells from blood.

The CDR3 DNA reads TGTGCCTCAGCGGGCAGATCATCCCTGAGGGGAAACACCATATATTTT. Encoded protein: CASAGRSSLRGNTIYF. The chain has TRBV30 and TRBJ1-3; D uncertain. The germline V gene has CDR1 GTSNPN and CDR2 SVGIG (reference sequence). The CDR3 is 16 residues long. V was pared by 7 bases and J by 4 bases, with 23 bases between.